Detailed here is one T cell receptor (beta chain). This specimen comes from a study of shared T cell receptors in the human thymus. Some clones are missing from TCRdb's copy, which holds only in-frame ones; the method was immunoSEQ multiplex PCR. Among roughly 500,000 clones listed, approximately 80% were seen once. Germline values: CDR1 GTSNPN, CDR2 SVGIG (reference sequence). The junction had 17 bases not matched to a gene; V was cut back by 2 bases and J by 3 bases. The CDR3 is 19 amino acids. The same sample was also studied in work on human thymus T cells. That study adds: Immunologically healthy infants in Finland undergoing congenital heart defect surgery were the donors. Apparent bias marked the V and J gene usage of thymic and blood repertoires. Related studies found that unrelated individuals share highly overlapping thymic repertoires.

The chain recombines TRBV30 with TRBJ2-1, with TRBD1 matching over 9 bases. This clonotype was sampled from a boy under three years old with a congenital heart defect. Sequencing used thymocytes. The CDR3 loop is CAWSIPRRVRDRDYNEQFF. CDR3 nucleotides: TGTGCCTGGAGTATCCCACGCCGAGTAAGGGACAGGGACTACAATGAGCAGTTCTTC.